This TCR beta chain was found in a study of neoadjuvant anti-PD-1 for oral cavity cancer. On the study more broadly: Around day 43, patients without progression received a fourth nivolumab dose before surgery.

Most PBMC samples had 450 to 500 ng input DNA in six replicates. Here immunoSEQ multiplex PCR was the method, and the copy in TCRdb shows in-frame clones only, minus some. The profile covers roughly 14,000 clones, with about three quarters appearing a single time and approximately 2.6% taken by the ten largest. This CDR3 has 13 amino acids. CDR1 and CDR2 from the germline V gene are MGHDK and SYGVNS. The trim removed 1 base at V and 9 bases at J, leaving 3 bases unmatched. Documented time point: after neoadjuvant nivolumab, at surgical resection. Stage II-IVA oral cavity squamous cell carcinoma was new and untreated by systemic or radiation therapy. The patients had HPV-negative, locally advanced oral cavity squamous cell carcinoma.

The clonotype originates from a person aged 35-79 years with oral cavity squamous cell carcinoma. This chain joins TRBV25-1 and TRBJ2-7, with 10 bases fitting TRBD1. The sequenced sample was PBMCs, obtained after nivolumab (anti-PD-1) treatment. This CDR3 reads CASSELGTGAQYF. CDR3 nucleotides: TGTGCCAGCAGTGAATTAGGGACAGGGGCGCAGTACTTC.